The entry below describes one T cell receptor beta chain. Its cognate antigen is unknown. The authors drew approximately 9 milliliters of peripheral blood from each donor. The data belong to a study of blood T cells in healthy people across ages. Study summary: Template switching retrieved approximately one barcoded beta molecule for each two T cells.

Findings of the study overall: The fall in TCR beta diversity per million T cells was roughly linear with age. Naive and antigen-experienced cells were not separated, limiting conclusive comparison.

A J-beta primer mix and a sample-barcoded 5' primer were used in a second PCR of about 7 to 11 cycles. Each CDR3 protein is one row after TCRdb ran MiXCR on the 5' RACE reads. The data contain around 2 million distinct CDR3 sequences, roughly two fifths of them singletons. The sequenced material came from blood. The receptor was isolated from a human donor in good health.

The CDR3 protein is CSVLSRGLRETQYF. CDR3 nucleotide sequence: TGCAGCGTCTTGTCCAGGGGGCTCAGGGAGACCCAGTACTTC. The rearrangement joins TRBV29-1 to TRBJ2-5; 8 bases are shared with TRBD1. J lost 5 bases, V lost 6 bases, and 11 bases had no gene match. The CDR3 is 14 residues long. The germline V gene encodes CDR1 SQVTM and CDR2 ANQGSEA.